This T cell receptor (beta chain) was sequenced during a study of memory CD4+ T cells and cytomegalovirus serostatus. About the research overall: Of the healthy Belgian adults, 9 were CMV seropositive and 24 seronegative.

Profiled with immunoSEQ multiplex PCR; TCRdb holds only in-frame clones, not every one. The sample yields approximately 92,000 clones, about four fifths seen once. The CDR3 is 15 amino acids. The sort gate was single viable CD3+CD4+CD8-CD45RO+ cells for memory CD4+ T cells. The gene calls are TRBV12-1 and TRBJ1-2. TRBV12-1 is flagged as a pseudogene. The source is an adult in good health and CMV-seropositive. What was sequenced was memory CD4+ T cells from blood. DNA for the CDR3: TGTGCCAGCAGCCTCCCTGGGGGGCCAGAGTATGGCTACACCTTC. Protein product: CASSLPGGPEYGYTF.